The T cell receptor beta chain under discussion was sequenced for a study of cytomegalovirus exposure and HLA in healthy donors. Findings and limits, study-wide: The study designated 164 TCR beta chains cytomegalovirus-associated.

Points on this clone: Its antigen is unidentified.

The PCR was carried out with 60 Vbeta primers and 13 Jbeta primers. Sequenced by immunoSEQ multiplex PCR; TCRdb stores in-frame clones only, minus some. This table holds 13,000 to 15,000 clones, roughly 63% found once. The length of the CDR3 is 11 residues. Trimming left V 6 bases short and J 8 bases short, with 10 bases between. Germline CDR1 and CDR2: MDHEN and SYDVKM. The rearrangement links TRBV28 to TRBJ1-2; D possibly corresponds to TRBD1 (6 bases). This TCR derives from a woman aged 45-60 years in good health and CMV-seropositive. Source material: PBMCs. The CDR3 is CASRQGTGYTF. The CDR3 region has the DNA TGTGCCAGCAGACAGGGTACCGGCTACACCTTC.